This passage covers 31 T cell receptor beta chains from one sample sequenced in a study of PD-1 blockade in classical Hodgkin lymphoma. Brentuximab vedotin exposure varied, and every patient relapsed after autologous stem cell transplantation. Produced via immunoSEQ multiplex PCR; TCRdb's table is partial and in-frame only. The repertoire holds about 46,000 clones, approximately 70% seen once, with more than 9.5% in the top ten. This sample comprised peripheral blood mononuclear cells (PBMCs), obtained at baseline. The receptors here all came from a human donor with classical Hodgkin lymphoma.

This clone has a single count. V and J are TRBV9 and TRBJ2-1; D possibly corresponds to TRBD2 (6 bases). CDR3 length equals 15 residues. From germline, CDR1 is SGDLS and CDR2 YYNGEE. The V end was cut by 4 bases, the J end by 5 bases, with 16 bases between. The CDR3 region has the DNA TGTGCCAGCAGCATTTACGGGGGATCGAACAATGAGCAGTTCTTC. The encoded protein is CASSIYGGSNNEQFF.

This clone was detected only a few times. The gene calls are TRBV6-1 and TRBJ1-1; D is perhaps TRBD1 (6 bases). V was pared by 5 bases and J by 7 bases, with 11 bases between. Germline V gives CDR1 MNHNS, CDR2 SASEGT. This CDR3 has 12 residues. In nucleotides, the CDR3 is TGTGCCAGCAGTATTACAGGGATTGAAGCTTTCTTT. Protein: CASSITGIEAFF.

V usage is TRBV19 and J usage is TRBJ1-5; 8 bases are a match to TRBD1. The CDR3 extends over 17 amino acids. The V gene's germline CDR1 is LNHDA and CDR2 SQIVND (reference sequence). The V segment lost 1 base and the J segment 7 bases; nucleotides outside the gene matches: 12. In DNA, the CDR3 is TGTGCCAGTAGTATAGGGCCCCCCAGGGGGCAAGGACAGCCCCAGCATTTT. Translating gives CASSIGPPRGQGQPQHF.

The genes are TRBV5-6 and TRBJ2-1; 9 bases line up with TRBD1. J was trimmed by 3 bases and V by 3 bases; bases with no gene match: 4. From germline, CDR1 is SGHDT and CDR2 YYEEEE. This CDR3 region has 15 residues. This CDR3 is CASSYLGQGYNEQFF. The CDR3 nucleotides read TGTGCCAGCAGCTACCTGGGACAGGGCTACAATGAGCAGTTCTTC.

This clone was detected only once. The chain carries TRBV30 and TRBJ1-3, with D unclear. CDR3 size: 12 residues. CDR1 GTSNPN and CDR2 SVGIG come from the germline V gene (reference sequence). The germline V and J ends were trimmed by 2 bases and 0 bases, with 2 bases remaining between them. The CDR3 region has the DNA TGTGCCTGGAGTCCCTCTGGAAACACCATATATTTT. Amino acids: CAWSPSGNTIYF.

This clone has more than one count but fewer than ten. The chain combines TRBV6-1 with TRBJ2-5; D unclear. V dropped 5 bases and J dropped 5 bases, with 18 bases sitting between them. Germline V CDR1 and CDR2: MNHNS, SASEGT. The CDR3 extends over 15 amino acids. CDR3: CASSSFRAIGETQYF. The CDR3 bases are TGTGCCAGCAGTTCCTTTAGGGCGATTGGGGAGACCCAGTACTTC.

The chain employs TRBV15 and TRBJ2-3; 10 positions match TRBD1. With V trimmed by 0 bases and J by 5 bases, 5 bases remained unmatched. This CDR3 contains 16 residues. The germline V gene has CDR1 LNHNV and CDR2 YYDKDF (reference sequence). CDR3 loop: CATSRERGQGRDTQYF. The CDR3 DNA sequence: TGTGCCACCAGCAGAGAGAGGGGACAGGGGAGAGATACGCAGTATTTT.

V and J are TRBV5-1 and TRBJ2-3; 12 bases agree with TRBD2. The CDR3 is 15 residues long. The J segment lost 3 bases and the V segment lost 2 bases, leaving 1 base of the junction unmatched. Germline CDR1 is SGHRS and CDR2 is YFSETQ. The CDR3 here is CASSFLAGGTDTQYF. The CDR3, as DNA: TGCGCCAGCAGCTTCCTAGCGGGAGGGACAGATACGCAGTATTTT.

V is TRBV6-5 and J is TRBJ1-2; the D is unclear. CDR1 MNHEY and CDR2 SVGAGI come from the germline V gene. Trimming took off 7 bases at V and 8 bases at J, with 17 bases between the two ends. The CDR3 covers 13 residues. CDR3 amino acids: CASTPGGFRGYTF. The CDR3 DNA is TGTGCCAGCACCCCGGGAGGATTCCGGGGCTACACCTTC.

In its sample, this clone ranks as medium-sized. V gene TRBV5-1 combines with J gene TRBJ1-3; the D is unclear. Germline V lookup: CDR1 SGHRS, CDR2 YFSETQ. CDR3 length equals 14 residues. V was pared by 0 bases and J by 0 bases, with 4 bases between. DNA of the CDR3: TGCGCCAGCAGCTTGGGAAGCTCTGGAAACACCATATATTTT. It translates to CASSLGSSGNTIYF.

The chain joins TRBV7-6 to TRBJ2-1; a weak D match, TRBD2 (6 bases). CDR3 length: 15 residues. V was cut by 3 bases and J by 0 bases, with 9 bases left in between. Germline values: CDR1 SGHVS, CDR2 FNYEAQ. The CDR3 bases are TGTGCCAGCAGCTTTGAAGCGGGCTCCTACAATGAGCAGTTCTTC. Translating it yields CASSFEAGSYNEQFF.

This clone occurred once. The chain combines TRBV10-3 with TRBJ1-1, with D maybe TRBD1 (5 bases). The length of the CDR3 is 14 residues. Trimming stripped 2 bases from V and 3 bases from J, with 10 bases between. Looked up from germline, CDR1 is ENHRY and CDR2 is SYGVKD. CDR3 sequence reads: CAISEGGLDTEAFF. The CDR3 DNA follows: TGTGCCATCAGTGAGGGGGGTTTGGACACTGAAGCTTTCTTT.

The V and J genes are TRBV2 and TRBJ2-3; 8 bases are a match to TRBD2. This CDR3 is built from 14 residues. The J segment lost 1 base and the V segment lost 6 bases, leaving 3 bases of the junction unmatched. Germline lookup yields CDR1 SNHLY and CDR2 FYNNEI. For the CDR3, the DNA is TGTGCCAGCAGGACGACTAGCGGCACAGATACGCAGTATTTT. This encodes CASRTTSGTDTQYF.

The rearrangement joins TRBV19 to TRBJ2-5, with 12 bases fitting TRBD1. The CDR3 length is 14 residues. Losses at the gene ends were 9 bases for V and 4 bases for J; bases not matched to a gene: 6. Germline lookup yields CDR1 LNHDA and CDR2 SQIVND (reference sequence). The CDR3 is CASRDRGRGETQYF. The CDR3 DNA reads TGTGCCAGCCGGGACAGGGGGCGGGGAGAGACCCAGTACTTC.

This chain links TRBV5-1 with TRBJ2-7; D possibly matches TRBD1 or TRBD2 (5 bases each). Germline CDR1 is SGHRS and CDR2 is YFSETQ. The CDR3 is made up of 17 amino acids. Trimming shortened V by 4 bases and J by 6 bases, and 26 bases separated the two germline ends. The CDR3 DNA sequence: TGCGCCAGCAGCGAAACGACGACGGGAAGGGGTTTCGGCGAGCAGTACTTC. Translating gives CASSETTTGRGFGEQYF. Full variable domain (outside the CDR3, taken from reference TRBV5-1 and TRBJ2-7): KAGVTQTPRYLIKTRGQQVTLSCSPISGHRSVSWYQQTPGQGLQFLFEYFSETQRNKGNFPGRFSGRQFSNSRSEMNVSTLELGDSALYLCASSETTTGRGFGEQYFGPGTRLTVT.

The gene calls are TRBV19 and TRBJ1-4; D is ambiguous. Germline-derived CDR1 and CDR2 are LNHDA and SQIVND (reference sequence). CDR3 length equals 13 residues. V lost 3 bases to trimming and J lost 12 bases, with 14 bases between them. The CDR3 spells CASSIQEGGQLFF. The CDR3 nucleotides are TGTGCCAGTAGTATCCAAGAGGGCGGCCAACTGTTTTTT.

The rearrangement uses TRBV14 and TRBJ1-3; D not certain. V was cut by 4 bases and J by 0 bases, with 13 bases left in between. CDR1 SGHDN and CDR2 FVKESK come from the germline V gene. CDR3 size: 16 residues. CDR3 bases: TGTGCCAGCAGCCCCTTAGGACCGGGCTCTGGAAACACCATATATTTT. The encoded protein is CASSPLGPGSGNTIYF.

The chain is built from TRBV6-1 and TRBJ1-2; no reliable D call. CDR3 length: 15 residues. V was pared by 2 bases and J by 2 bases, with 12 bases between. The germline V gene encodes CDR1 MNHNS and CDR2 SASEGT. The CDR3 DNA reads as TGTGCCAGCAGTGAAAGGATAGGCGGGAACTATGGCTACACCTTC. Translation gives CASSERIGGNYGYTF.

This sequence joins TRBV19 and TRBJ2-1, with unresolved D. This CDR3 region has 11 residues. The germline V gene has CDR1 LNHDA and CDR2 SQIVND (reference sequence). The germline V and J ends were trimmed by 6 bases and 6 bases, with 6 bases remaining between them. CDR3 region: CASRRLNEQFF. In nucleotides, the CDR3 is TGTGCCAGTAGGAGGCTCAATGAGCAGTTCTTC.

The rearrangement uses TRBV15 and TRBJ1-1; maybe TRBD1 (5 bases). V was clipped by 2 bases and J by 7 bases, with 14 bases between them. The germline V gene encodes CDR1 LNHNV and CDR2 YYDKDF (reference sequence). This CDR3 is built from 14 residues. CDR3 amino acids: CATSRNAGGDEAFF. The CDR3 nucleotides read TGTGCCACCAGCAGAAATGCCGGAGGGGATGAAGCTTTCTTT.

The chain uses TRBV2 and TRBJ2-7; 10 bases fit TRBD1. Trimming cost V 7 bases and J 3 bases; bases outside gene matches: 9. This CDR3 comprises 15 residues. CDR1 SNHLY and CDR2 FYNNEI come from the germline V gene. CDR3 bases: TGTGCCAGCACTTCAAGGGACAGGGGCCTCTACGAGCAGTACTTC. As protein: CASTSRDRGLYEQYF.

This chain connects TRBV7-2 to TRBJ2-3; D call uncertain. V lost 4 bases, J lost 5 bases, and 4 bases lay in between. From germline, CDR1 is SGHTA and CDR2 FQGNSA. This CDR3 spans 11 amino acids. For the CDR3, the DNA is TGTGCCAGCAGCTCCCTAGATACGCAGTATTTT. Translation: CASSSLDTQYF. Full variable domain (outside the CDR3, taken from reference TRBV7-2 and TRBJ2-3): GAGVSQSPSNKVTEKGKDVELRCDPISGHTALYWYRQSLGQGLEFLIYFQGNSAPDKSGLPSDRFSAERTGGSVSTLTIQRTQQEDSAVYLCASSSLDTQYFGPGTRLTVL.

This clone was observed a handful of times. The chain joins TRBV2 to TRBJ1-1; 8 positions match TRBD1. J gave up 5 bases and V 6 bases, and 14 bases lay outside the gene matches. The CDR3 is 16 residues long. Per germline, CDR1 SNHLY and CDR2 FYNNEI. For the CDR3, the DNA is TGTGCCAGCAGGGATAGACAGGGGCCGCATGAAACTGAAGCTTTCTTT. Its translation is CASRDRQGPHETEAFF.

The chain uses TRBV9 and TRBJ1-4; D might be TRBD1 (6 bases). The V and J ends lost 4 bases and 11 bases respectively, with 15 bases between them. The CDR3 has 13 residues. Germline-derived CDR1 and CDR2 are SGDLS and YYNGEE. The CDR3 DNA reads TGTGCCAGCAGCTCCCCTATGGACAGCAAACTGTTTTTT. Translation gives CASSSPMDSKLFF.

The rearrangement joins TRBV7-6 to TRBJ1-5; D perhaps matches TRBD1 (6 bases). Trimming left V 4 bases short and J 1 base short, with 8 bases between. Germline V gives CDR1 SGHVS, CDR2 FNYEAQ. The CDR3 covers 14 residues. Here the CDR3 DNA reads TGTGCCAGCAGCTCCGGACAGAGCAATCAGCCCCAGCATTTT. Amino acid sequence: CASSSGQSNQPQHF.

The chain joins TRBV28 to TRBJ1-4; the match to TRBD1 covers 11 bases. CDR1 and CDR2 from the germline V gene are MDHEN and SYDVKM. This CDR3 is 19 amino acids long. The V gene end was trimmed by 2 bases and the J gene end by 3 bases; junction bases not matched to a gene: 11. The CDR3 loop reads CASSLPTRTGGLSNEKLFF. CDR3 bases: TGTGCCAGCAGTTTACCCACTCGGACAGGGGGCCTCTCTAATGAAAAACTGTTTTTT.

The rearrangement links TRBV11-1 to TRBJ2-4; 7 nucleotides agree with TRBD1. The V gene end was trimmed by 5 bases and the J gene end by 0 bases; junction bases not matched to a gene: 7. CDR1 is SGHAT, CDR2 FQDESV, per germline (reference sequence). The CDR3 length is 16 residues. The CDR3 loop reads CASSPRTGLAKNIQYF. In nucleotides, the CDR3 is TGTGCCAGCAGCCCCCGGACAGGCTTAGCCAAAAACATTCAGTACTTC.

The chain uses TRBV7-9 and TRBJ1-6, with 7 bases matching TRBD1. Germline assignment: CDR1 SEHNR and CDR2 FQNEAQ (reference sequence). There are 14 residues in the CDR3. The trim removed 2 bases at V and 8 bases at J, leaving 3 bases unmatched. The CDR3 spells CASSLTGEYSPLHF. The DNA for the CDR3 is TGTGCCAGCAGCTTAACAGGGGAGTATTCACCCCTCCACTTT.

CDR3 residues: CASTGGLYGYTF. DNA of the CDR3: TGTGCCAGCACGGGCGGGCTTTATGGCTACACCTTC. This rearrangement joins TRBV21-1 to TRBJ1-2. TRBV21-1 is a pseudogene. The CDR3 length is 12 residues.

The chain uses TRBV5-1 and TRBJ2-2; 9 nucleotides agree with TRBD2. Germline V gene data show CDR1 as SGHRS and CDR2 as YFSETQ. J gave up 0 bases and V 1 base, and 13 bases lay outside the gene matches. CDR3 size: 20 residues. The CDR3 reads CASSLLASGKGSANTGELFF. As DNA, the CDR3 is TGCGCCAGCAGCTTGTTAGCTAGCGGGAAAGGGAGCGCGAACACCGGGGAGCTGTTTTTT.

CDR3 nucleotides: TGTGCCAGCAGTTACGAGGAAAGCGGGGAGCTGTTTTTT. It encodes CASSYEESGELFF. The V gene is TRBV6-5, the J gene TRBJ2-2; no reliable D call. V gave up 2 bases and J gave up 7 bases, with 8 bases separating them. The length of the CDR3 is 13 residues. Germline CDR1 reads MNHEY; CDR2 reads SVGAGI.